Below, one T cell receptor (beta chain) is given with its context. Its antigen is undetermined. This record belongs to a study of T cells in Graves' hyperthyroidism and ophthalmopathy. Study-wide context: Staff took peripheral blood when the initial diagnosis was made, before any treatment began.

CDR3 size: 15 residues. Germline V CDR1 and CDR2: DFQATT, SNEGSKA (reference sequence). V lost 3 bases and J 4 bases, leaving 16 bases between the germline ends. Study-level points and caveats: Blood also showed most of the thyroid clonotypes that were expanded above 0.001.

Diagnostic decisions used clinical symptoms, serum thyroxine and TRAb, thyroid ultrasound and orbital computed tomography. The source of the PBMCs was about 10 ml of fresh peripheral blood. Amplification targeted TCR beta CDR3 regions from RNA transcripts. HTBI primers drove first-round RT-PCR of the TCR CDR3. Each CDR3 protein gets one entry after TCRdb re-called the multiplex PCR reads with MiXCR. Of about 380,000 distinct CDR3 sequences listed, about a fifth are singletons. This chain uses TRBV20-1 with TRBJ2-1; no reliable D call. Sequenced input: blood. The TCR was taken from a young man with Graves' ophthalmopathy. The CDR3 DNA reads as TGCAGTGCTAGTCCCGGCCCCAGCATGTACAATGAGCAGTTCTTC. It encodes CSASPGPSMYNEQFF.